The rows below give T cell receptor beta chains drawn from one sample of a study of cytomegalovirus exposure and HLA in healthy donors. Libraries were prepared by immunoSEQ multiplex PCR; TCRdb keeps only in-frame clonotypes and omits some of them. Of about 150,000 clones listed, approximately 86% are singletons. Sequencing was done on a sample of PBMCs. Source of these receptors: a young man in good health and CMV-seropositive. CDR3s include the opening cysteine and the closing phenylalanine or tryptophan. A D gene is named only where the DNA matches it firmly. The listing skips clone size in some rows; elsewhere it reads once, few, many or a size class.

J gene,V gene,D gene,clone size,CDR3 protein,CDR3 DNA
TRBJ2-1,TRBV19,TRBD2,-,CASTPRLAGGNEQFF,TGTGCCAGTACCCCTCGACTAGCGGGGGGGAATGAGCAGTTCTTC
TRBJ1-2,TRBV18,-,few,CASSPSGDGYTF,TGTGCCAGCTCACCCTCGGGGGATGGCTACACCTTC
TRBJ2-3,TRBV2,-,-,CASTLGRRSSTDTQYF,TGTGCCAGCACCTTAGGGAGGAGATCTAGCACAGATACGCAGTATTTT
TRBJ2-6,TRBV9,-,-,CASSALSGANVLTF,TGTGCCAGCAGCGCCCTGTCTGGGGCCAACGTCCTGACTTTC
TRBJ2-2,TRBV19,TRBD1,-,CASSSWTGEETGELFF,TGTGCCAGTAGTTCCTGGACAGGGGAAGAAACCGGGGAGCTGTTTTTT
TRBJ2-5,TRBV7-6,-,-,CASSLRTTRREETQYF,TGTGCCAGCAGCTTAAGGACAACTAGGAGGGAAGAGACCCAGTACTTC
TRBJ2-7,TRBV30,-,-,CAWKARLTHYEQYF,TGTGCCTGGAAAGCCCGGCTGACACACTACGAGCAGTACTTC
TRBJ2-7,TRBV7-2,TRBD2,-,CASSQGRLAGSYEQYF,TGTGCCAGCAGCCAGGGTCGGCTAGCGGGCTCCTACGAGCAGTACTTC
TRBJ1-2,TRBV6-5,TRBD1,-,CASSSDRGDYGYTF,TGTGCCAGCAGTTCAGACAGGGGGGACTATGGCTACACCTTC
TRBJ2-7,TRBV7-9,TRBD1,-,CASSLSPGQDAYEQYF,TGTGCCAGCAGCTTAAGTCCGGGACAGGACGCCTACGAGCAGTACTTC
TRBJ1-6,TRBV10-3,TRBD1,-,CAISARIGTGDSPLHF,TGTGCCATCAGTGCACGAATCGGGACAGGGGATTCACCCCTCCACTTT